The T cell receptor beta chain described here comes from a study of beta chain features in type 1 diabetes. Study conclusions and caveats: In every one of the four CD4+ subsets, TCRB CDR3s were moderately but significantly shorter in Type 1 diabetes patients.

Purity exceeding 95% was reached by all sorted populations. About this clone itself: Its target is not known.

Investigators reverse transcribed all isolated RNA, so they sequenced expressed TCRB transcripts. The data were produced by immunoSEQ multiplex PCR, yet TCRdb's version contains in-frame clones alone and is incomplete. The top ten clones hold roughly 0.016% of a sample with 300,000 to 350,000 clones, about 13% of them seen once. The source is a woman younger than 35 with type 1 diabetes. Material for sequencing was naive CD4+ T cells from blood.

The CDR3 DNA reads TGCAGCGTAAAAGCGGGAGGGCGTTTTACGTTCTTC. Translated, it gives CSVKAGGRFTFF. The rearrangement joins TRBV29-1 to TRBJ2-1; 10 bases are shared with TRBD2. CDR3 length: 12 residues. With 6 bases clipped from V and 15 bases from J, the junction kept 11 bases outside the gene matches. Germline V gene data show CDR1 as SQVTM and CDR2 as ANQGSEA.